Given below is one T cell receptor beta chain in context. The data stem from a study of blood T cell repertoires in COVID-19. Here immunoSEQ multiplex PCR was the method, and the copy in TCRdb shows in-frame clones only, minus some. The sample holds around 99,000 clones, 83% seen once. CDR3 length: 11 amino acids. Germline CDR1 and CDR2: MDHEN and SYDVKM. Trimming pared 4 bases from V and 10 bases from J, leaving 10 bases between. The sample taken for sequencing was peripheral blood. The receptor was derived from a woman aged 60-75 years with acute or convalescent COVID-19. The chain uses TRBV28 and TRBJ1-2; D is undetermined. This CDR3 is CASSSNWSYTF. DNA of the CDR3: TGTGCCAGCAGTTCCAACTGGTCCTACACCTTC.